This section outlines one TCR beta chain sequence together with its context. Its antigen is not identified. In germline, CDR1 is SQVTM, CDR2 ANQGSEA. Germline trimming cut 7 bases from V and 5 bases from J; bases unmatched to any gene: 11. CDR3 size: 14 residues. The sample comes from a study of shared clonotypes between healthy human individuals. Per sorted-subset replicate PCR, input was around 200 ng DNA, representing tens of thousands of T cell genomes. Sequenced by immunoSEQ multiplex PCR; TCRdb stores in-frame clones only, minus some. The sample includes over a million clones, about 96% seen only once; the top ten take 1% to 1.5%. Donors were healthy HIV-negative adults without recent acute infections or vaccinations. Points from the study as a whole: Richness estimates generally favored naive over memory subsets.

Sequences were obtained from naive CD4+ T cells sorted from blood. Subset in this sample: CD45RA+ positively selected. This clonotype was sampled from a man younger than 40 in good health. The chain couples TRBV29-1 to TRBJ2-3; 8 nucleotides align to TRBD2. As DNA, the CDR3 is TGCAGCGACCGGGGTAGCGGGATTGGAGATACGCAGTATTTT. Encoded protein: CSDRGSGIGDTQYF.